What follows are 29 T cell receptor beta chains derived from one specimen sequenced in a study of T cells in Graves' hyperthyroidism and ophthalmopathy. TCR beta CDR3 regions were amplified from RNA. TCR CDR3 underwent first-round RT-PCR with the HTBI primer set. TCRdb called the multiplex PCR reads again in MiXCR, with one record for every CDR3 protein. The table lists more than 500,000 distinct CDR3 sequences, about 16% of them singletons, with roughly 29% in the top ten. The sample comprised blood. These receptor sequences come from a woman in her 30s with Graves' ophthalmopathy.

The chain is built from TRBV6-2 or TRBV6-3 and TRBJ1-5; TRBD1 is a possible D gene (6 bases). The ends were cut back, 2 bases at V and 7 bases at J, with 15 bases in the middle. This CDR3 spans 15 amino acids. Germline loops: CDR1 MNHEY, CDR2 SVGEGT. The DNA for the CDR3 is TGTGCCAGCAGTTACCTGGGGGCTGGGATCCAGCCCCAGCATTTT. Its protein product is CASSYLGAGIQPQHF.

This clonotype was counted between two and nine times. The chain couples TRBV2 to TRBJ2-2; TRBD2 agrees at 7 bases. The CDR3 spans 18 residues. Trimming removed 1 base from V and 7 bases from J; junction bases left unmatched: 15. Germline CDR1 and CDR2: SNHLY and FYNNEI. The CDR3 DNA is TGTGCCAGCAGTGAAGAACAAAGTCTAGCGGTGACTGACGGGGAGCTGTTTTTT. It specifies CASSEEQSLAVTDGELFF. Full variable domain (rest looked up from reference TRBV2 and TRBJ2-2): EPEVTQTPSHQVTQMGQEVILRCVPISNHLYFYWYRQILGQKVEFLVSFYNNEISEKSEIFDDQFSVERPDGSNFTLKIRSTKLEDSAMYFCASSEEQSLAVTDGELFFGEGSRLTVL.

Ten or more counts support this clonotype. This chain joins TRBV6-2 or TRBV6-3 and TRBJ2-1, with 7 bases that match TRBD2. J was trimmed by 8 bases and V by 8 bases; bases with no gene match: 9. The CDR3 is made up of 13 amino acids. Germline assignment: CDR1 MNHEY and CDR2 SVGEGT. CDR3 sequence reads: CASRAGAGHEQFF. DNA for the CDR3: TGTGCCAGCCGGGCGGGAGCTGGTCATGAGCAGTTCTTC.

This chain uses TRBV7-2 with TRBJ2-7; maybe TRBD1 (5 bases). Deletions cut 2 bases from V and 7 bases from J, with 21 bases between. Germline loops: CDR1 SGHTA, CDR2 FQGNSA. The CDR3 loop spans 16 amino acids. The CDR3 spells CASSLSVQGPWGEQYF. The CDR3 nucleotides read TGTGCCAGCAGCTTAAGCGTCCAGGGTCCTTGGGGAGAGCAGTACTTC.

This clonotype came up many times. The chain links TRBV6-2 or TRBV6-3 to TRBJ2-7, with 9 bases that match TRBD2. The germline V gene encodes CDR1 MNHEY and CDR2 SVGEGT. Trimming took 6 bases from V and 7 from J; bases not matched to a gene: 13. The CDR3 totals 15 residues. The CDR3 bases are TGTGCCAGCAGCACCCTGACTAGCGGTCACAGAGAGCAGTACTTC. Encoded protein: CASSTLTSGHREQYF.

The rearrangement uses TRBV29-1 and TRBJ2-1; D gene ambiguous. This CDR3 has 14 residues. From germline, CDR1 is SQVTM and CDR2 ANQGSEA. V lost 5 bases and J 2 bases, leaving 13 bases between the germline ends. The CDR3 reads CSVSGPSPYNEQFF. As DNA, the CDR3 is TGCAGCGTTTCCGGACCCAGCCCCTACAATGAGCAGTTCTTC.

The chain links TRBV4-2 to TRBJ2-1, with D perhaps TRBD1 (6 bases). This CDR3 is built from 13 residues. Germline V lookup: CDR1 LGHNA, CDR2 YNFKEQ. Between the trimmed V and J ends, which lost 1 base and 5 bases, there was a span of 6 bases. The CDR3 nucleotides read TGTGCCAGCAGCCAAGGGGGGCACAATGAGCAGTTCTTC. This translates into CASSQGGHNEQFF.

This clonotype was observed a few times. The chain is built from TRBV29-1 and TRBJ2-1, with D unclear. Germline V gives CDR1 SQVTM, CDR2 ANQGSEA. Trimming took 7 bases from V and 2 from J, leaving 18 bases between them. The CDR3 is 15 residues long. CDR3 DNA: TGCAGCGCCCCCGGCCATGGGTGGGCCTACAATGAGCAGTTCTTC. Protein: CSAPGHGWAYNEQFF.

This clonotype was observed at least ten times. The V gene is TRBV20-1, the J gene TRBJ1-6; 8 bases line up with TRBD1. The CDR3 loop spans 14 amino acids. The germline V gene has CDR1 DFQATT and CDR2 SNEGSKA (reference sequence). Germline trimming cut 5 bases from V and 9 bases from J; bases unmatched to any gene: 9. CDR3 in amino acids: CSAPGGRGTSPLHF. Here the CDR3 DNA reads TGCAGTGCTCCAGGGGGCAGGGGGACTTCACCCCTCCACTTT.

The CDR3 DNA reads as TGTGCCAGCAGTGAGACAGTCCTTTCACCCCTCCACTTT. Its protein is CASSETVLSPLHF. This sequence joins TRBV6-1 and TRBJ1-6; the D gene is possibly TRBD1 (5 bases). The CDR3 runs to 13 residues. V was trimmed by 3 bases and J by 9 bases, leaving 9 bases between them. Germline-derived CDR1 and CDR2 are MNHNS and SASEGT.

In this sample, this clonotype turned up many times. The chain employs TRBV12-3 or TRBV12-4 and TRBJ2-7; D is uncertain. The CDR3 extends over 14 amino acids. V lost 7 bases and J lost 5, with 18 bases in between. The CDR3 sequence: CASKSPAVGHEQYF. The CDR3 DNA is TGTGCCAGCAAATCCCCAGCAGTCGGCCACGAGCAGTACTTC.

The chain links TRBV20-1 to TRBJ2-3; perhaps D is TRBD1 or TRBD2 (5 bases each). The germline V and J ends were trimmed by 1 base and 5 bases, with 10 bases remaining between them. This CDR3 has 13 residues. Germline V gene sequence: CDR1 DFQATT, CDR2 SNEGSKA (reference sequence). CDR3 DNA: TGCAGTGCTAGAGGGCAGGGAGAAGATACGCAGTATTTT. It is translated as CSARGQGEDTQYF.

The chain recombines TRBV28 with TRBJ2-5; 7 bases are a match to TRBD1. Looked up from germline, CDR1 is MDHEN and CDR2 is SYDVKM. The V and J ends lost 3 bases and 6 bases, in that order; junction bases with no gene match: 10. The CDR3 covers 15 residues. CDR3 amino acids: CASSFATGSTKTQYF. In DNA form, the CDR3 reads TGTGCCAGCAGTTTCGCGACAGGGTCAACGAAGACCCAGTACTTC.

Ten or more counts support this clonotype. Since a much larger clone is just one base distant, this may be a read error. This chain links TRBV6-2 or TRBV6-3 with TRBJ1-1; weak D call: TRBD1 (6 bases). The germline gives CDR1 MNHEY, CDR2 SVGEGT. V lost 2 bases, J lost 1 base, and 8 bases lay in between. CDR3 length equals 14 residues. CDR3 amino acids: CASSYGQPNTEAFF. Written as DNA, the CDR3 is TGTGCCAGCAGTTACGGACAGCCGAACACTGAAGCTTTCTTT.

The chain uses TRBV4-2 and TRBJ2-7; TRBD2 agrees at 7 bases. CDR1 LGHNA and CDR2 YNFKEQ come from the germline V gene. J was trimmed by 1 base and V by 3 bases; bases with no gene match: 6. The CDR3 consists of 15 residues. CDR3 residues: CASSHSSGGSYEQYF. CDR3 DNA: TGTGCCAGCAGCCACTCATCCGGGGGGTCCTACGAGCAGTACTTC.

This clonotype occurred a few times. V gene TRBV28 combines with J gene TRBJ2-2; D tentatively reads TRBD1 or TRBD2 (5 bases each). Germline assignment: CDR1 MDHEN and CDR2 SYDVKM. With 3 bases removed from V and 6 bases from J, the gap between germline ends came to 11 bases. The CDR3 has 14 residues. The CDR3 region has the DNA TGTGCCAGCAGTTTTAAGAGGGGAGCCGGGGAGCTGTTTTTT. This encodes CASSFKRGAGELFF.

This clonotype was seen more than once but under ten times. The V and J genes are TRBV24-1 and TRBJ2-3; D is possibly TRBD1 or TRBD2 (6 bases each). Per germline, CDR1 KGHDR and CDR2 SFDVKD. This CDR3 spans 13 amino acids. Trimming pared 4 bases from V and 7 bases from J, leaving 11 bases between. The DNA for the CDR3 is TGTGCCACCAGTGAATCGCGGGACAATACGCAGTATTTT. It codes for CATSESRDNTQYF.

On this clonotype itself: A much larger clone is a single base away; this may be a read error. The V gene is TRBV27, the J gene TRBJ1-1; D is uncertain. The CDR3 loop spans 15 amino acids. The germline V gene has CDR1 MNHEY and CDR2 SMNVEV (reference sequence). The CDR3 protein is CASTLRRLRNTEAFF. The DNA of the CDR3 is TGTGCCAGCACTTTAAGAAGACTTCGGAACACTGAAGCTTTCTTT.

This clonotype was counted at least ten times. This chain connects TRBV6-5 to TRBJ2-3; D unresolved. The CDR3 contains 14 residues. The germline V gene encodes CDR1 MNHEY and CDR2 SVGAGI. V lost 0 bases and J lost 2, with 6 bases in between. This chain's CDR3 is CASSYSPTTDTQYF. The CDR3 bases are TGTGCCAGCAGTTACTCCCCTACCACAGATACGCAGTATTTT.

This clonotype came up many times. V is TRBV11-2 and J is TRBJ1-4; D not resolved. The V gene's germline CDR1 is SGHAT and CDR2 FQNNGV. V gave up 4 bases and J gave up 3 bases, with 15 bases separating them. There are 16 residues in the CDR3. The CDR3 protein is CASSSPFEQPNEKLFF. The CDR3 DNA is TGTGCCAGCAGCTCCCCCTTCGAGCAGCCTAATGAAAAACTGTTTTTT.

This clonotype appeared a single time. With a much larger clone just one base away, this may be a read error. The rearrangement links TRBV6-5 to TRBJ1-1; a weak D match, TRBD1 (5 bases). Germline CDR1 is MNHEY and CDR2 is SVGAGI. This CDR3 contains 17 residues. DNA for the CDR3: TGTGCCAGCGGTTACTCGCCAGGGACGGGATGGAACACTGAAGCTTTCTTT. Protein sequence: CASGYSPGTGWNTEAFF.

This clonotype was counted a few times. The V call is TRBV7-9, the J call TRBJ2-1, with 8 bases matching TRBD2. Germline V gives CDR1 SEHNR, CDR2 FQNEAQ (reference sequence). The CDR3 sequence is 16 residues long. V was clipped by 4 bases and J by 3 bases; unmatched bases: 8. CDR3 residues: CASSSAGGGFYNEQFF. As DNA, the CDR3 is TGTGCCAGCAGCTCGGCGGGGGGAGGCTTCTACAATGAGCAGTTCTTC.

This clonotype has more than one count but fewer than ten. J is TRBJ1-1 and V is TRBV12-3 or TRBV12-4; 7 positions match TRBD1. CDR3 size: 14 residues. V shed 5 bases and J 3 bases; nucleotides not matched to a gene: 6. The CDR3 coding sequence is TGTGCCAGCAGTCCCGACAGGGAGGACACTGAAGCTTTCTTT. It is translated as CASSPDREDTEAFF.

This clonotype has at least ten counts. The chain links TRBV28 to TRBJ2-7; 7 positions agree with TRBD2. J lost 3 bases, V lost 6 bases, and 8 bases had no gene match. In germline, CDR1 is MDHEN, CDR2 SYDVKM. The CDR3 loop spans 14 amino acids. Written as DNA, the CDR3 is TGTGCCAGCAGCCACTTGGCGGGAGTCTACGAGCAGTACTTC. Translated, it gives CASSHLAGVYEQYF.

The chain joins TRBV4-2 to TRBJ2-4, with 7 bases aligning to TRBD1. The CDR3 sequence is 15 residues long. Losses at the gene ends were 1 base for V and 6 bases for J; bases not matched to a gene: 6. Germline CDR1 reads LGHNA; CDR2 reads YNFKEQ. For the CDR3, the DNA is TGTGCCAGCAGCCAAGCGATGCAGGGGGTAAACATTCAGTACTTC. Amino acids: CASSQAMQGVNIQYF.

This chain links TRBV14 with TRBJ2-1; D not certain. Trimming removed 0 bases at V and 9 bases at J, with 9 bases between. Germline V gene lookup returns CDR1 SGHDN and CDR2 FVKESK. The CDR3 contains 13 residues. The CDR3 DNA sequence: TGTGCCAGCAGCCAAGACTTCCTTCTTGAGCAGTTCTTC. Amino acid sequence: CASSQDFLLEQFF.

This clonotype was seen only a few times. The chain is built from TRBV29-1 and TRBJ2-3; D call uncertain. This CDR3 has 12 residues. V lost 7 bases to trimming and J lost 0 bases, with 8 bases between them. The germline V gene encodes CDR1 SQVTM and CDR2 ANQGSEA. The CDR3: CSAQVSTDTQYF. Written as DNA, the CDR3 is TGCAGCGCACAAGTTAGCACAGATACGCAGTATTTT.

For this clonotype: This may stem from a read error, because a much larger clone lies one nucleotide away. This chain joins TRBV9 and TRBJ2-2; TRBD1 matches at 8 bases. The ends lost 6 bases at V and 1 base at J; junction bases unmatched: 2. Germline V CDR1 and CDR2: SGDLS, YYNGEE. The CDR3 runs to 14 residues. This CDR3 is CASTGTGNTGELFF. The DNA of the CDR3 is TGTGCCAGCACCGGGACAGGGAACACCGGGGAGCTGTTTTTT.

This clonotype was seen ten or more times. The chain carries TRBV5-8 and TRBJ1-4; maybe TRBD1 (6 bases). Germline CDR1 SGHTS, CDR2 YDEGEE. The V end was cut by 4 bases, the J end by 7 bases, with 20 bases between. There are 16 residues in the CDR3. DNA of the CDR3: TGTGCCAGCAGCCAACTACAGGGTGGCCTAGGTGAAAAACTGTTTTTT. Its protein product is CASSQLQGGLGEKLFF.